A selection of T cell receptor beta chains follows, all from one sample in a study of cytomegalovirus exposure and HLA in healthy donors. Generated by immunoSEQ multiplex PCR, the TCRdb table keeps only in-frame clones and is missing some. This repertoire shows 110,000 to 150,000 clones, around three quarters found once; its top ten account for 2% to 2.5%. Sequenced material: PBMCs. These receptors were obtained from a man younger than 40 in good health and CMV-seronegative. Both conserved end residues are part of each CDR3. The order of the fields is J gene, V gene, CDR3 protein.

j_gene: TRBJ2-7; v_gene: TRBV4-1; CDR3aa: CASSPGLAGAYEQYF
j_gene: TRBJ1-1; v_gene: TRBV29-1; CDR3aa: CSVERNTEAFF
j_gene: TRBJ1-5; v_gene: TRBV19; CDR3aa: CASRAVRGQPQHF
j_gene: TRBJ1-1; v_gene: TRBV9; CDR3aa: CASRRGEGNTEAFF
j_gene: TRBJ2-1; v_gene: TRBV2; CDR3aa: CASSEKDGLAGRNEQFF
j_gene: TRBJ2-3; v_gene: TRBV6-5; CDR3aa: CASSYRGVQDTQYF
j_gene: TRBJ1-2; v_gene: TRBV28; CDR3aa: CASSLIQPNYGYTF
j_gene: TRBJ2-7; v_gene: TRBV28; CDR3aa: CASSLTVSYEQYF
j_gene: TRBJ1-1; v_gene: TRBV5-1; CDR3aa: CASYYGGKNTEAFF
j_gene: TRBJ2-1; v_gene: TRBV29-1; CDR3aa: CSASSTGNNEQFF
j_gene: TRBJ1-3; v_gene: TRBV7-9; CDR3aa: CASSLRGRGNSGNTIYF
j_gene: TRBJ2-7; v_gene: TRBV5-4; CDR3aa: CASSLGQGRSYEQYF
j_gene: TRBJ2-7; v_gene: TRBV6-6; CDR3aa: CASSPWAKHYEQYF
j_gene: TRBJ2-7; v_gene: TRBV27; CDR3aa: CASSLAAGDRLEQYF
j_gene: TRBJ1-6; v_gene: TRBV4-1; CDR3aa: CASSQRDGGWGTLHF
j_gene: TRBJ2-2; v_gene: TRBV10-3; CDR3aa: CAIKQNTGELFF
j_gene: TRBJ2-5; v_gene: TRBV11-3; CDR3aa: CASSLGQTQGETQYF
j_gene: TRBJ1-2; v_gene: TRBV29-1; CDR3aa: CSAGTGGAYGYTF
j_gene: TRBJ2-7; v_gene: TRBV4-1; CDR3aa: CASSQDLNSYEQYF
j_gene: TRBJ1-5; v_gene: TRBV28; CDR3aa: CASSLEGSQPQHF
j_gene: TRBJ2-3; v_gene: TRBV9; CDR3aa: CASSAYSGGASDTQYF
j_gene: TRBJ2-1; v_gene: TRBV29-1; CDR3aa: CSAGQGKNEQFF
j_gene: TRBJ2-1; v_gene: TRBV14; CDR3aa: CASSHRVYNEQFF
j_gene: TRBJ1-1; v_gene: TRBV27; CDR3aa: CASSPGQNTEAFF
j_gene: TRBJ2-5; v_gene: TRBV18; CDR3aa: CASSPRPGQQETQYF
j_gene: TRBJ2-2; v_gene: TRBV28; CDR3aa: CASSFRDRGNTGELFF
j_gene: TRBJ2-7; v_gene: TRBV27; CDR3aa: CAGDPRTGPYEQYF
j_gene: TRBJ2-7; v_gene: TRBV19; CDR3aa: CASSIQRYSYEQYF
j_gene: TRBJ1-2; v_gene: TRBV18; CDR3aa: CASSGGNTYGYTF
j_gene: TRBJ2-7; v_gene: TRBV5-1; CDR3aa: CASSLGPSGRSLGSYEQYF
j_gene: TRBJ2-7; v_gene: TRBV10-2; CDR3aa: CASRPDSAAYEQYF
j_gene: TRBJ1-1; v_gene: TRBV4-1; CDR3aa: CASSPVDREAFF
j_gene: TRBJ1-5; v_gene: TRBV30; CDR3aa: CAWSVRDRISQPQHF
j_gene: TRBJ2-7; v_gene: TRBV7-9; CDR3aa: CASQGEGAFYEQYF
j_gene: TRBJ2-7; v_gene: TRBV5-1; CDR3aa: CASSFGTGESYEQYF
j_gene: TRBJ1-4; v_gene: TRBV28; CDR3aa: CASSSPTGIEKLFF
j_gene: TRBJ1-1; v_gene: TRBV9; CDR3aa: CASSRTGAQDTEAFF
j_gene: TRBJ1-2; v_gene: TRBV7-9; CDR3aa: CASSLDNRENYGYTF
j_gene: TRBJ2-1; v_gene: TRBV4-1; CDR3aa: CASSQADGGLYNEQFF
j_gene: TRBJ2-7; v_gene: TRBV7-6; CDR3aa: CASSGGTREPYEQYF
j_gene: TRBJ2-5; v_gene: TRBV5-1; CDR3aa: CASSLMGASRETQYF
j_gene: TRBJ1-5; v_gene: TRBV6-6; CDR3aa: CASSYSTRGLSQPQHF
j_gene: TRBJ1-1; v_gene: TRBV11-2; CDR3aa: CASSLLGQPNTEAFF
j_gene: TRBJ1-1; v_gene: TRBV29-1; CDR3aa: CSVETAVEAFF
j_gene: TRBJ2-6; v_gene: TRBV15; CDR3aa: CATSRNQGAVKSGANVLTF
j_gene: TRBJ2-3; v_gene: TRBV7-8; CDR3aa: CASSSGQGNTDTQYF
j_gene: TRBJ1-3; v_gene: TRBV5-1; CDR3aa: CASSQTLRGQGRGNTIYF
j_gene: TRBJ2-1; v_gene: TRBV19; CDR3aa: CASSSRAYNEQFF
j_gene: TRBJ1-2; v_gene: TRBV9; CDR3aa: CASSPGITGGYGYTF
j_gene: TRBJ1-1; v_gene: TRBV20-1; CDR3aa: CSAPAGGAFF
j_gene: TRBJ1-2; v_gene: TRBV6-5; CDR3aa: CASSYSTGGYGYTF
j_gene: TRBJ1-5; v_gene: TRBV6-1; CDR3aa: CASSEFGASNQPQHF
j_gene: TRBJ2-2; v_gene: TRBV6-4; CDR3aa: CASKLSPDTGELFF
j_gene: TRBJ2-7; v_gene: TRBV5-4; CDR3aa: CASSLIIAGGRSYEQYF
j_gene: TRBJ2-5; v_gene: TRBV19; CDR3aa: CASSIGQGVIQETQYF